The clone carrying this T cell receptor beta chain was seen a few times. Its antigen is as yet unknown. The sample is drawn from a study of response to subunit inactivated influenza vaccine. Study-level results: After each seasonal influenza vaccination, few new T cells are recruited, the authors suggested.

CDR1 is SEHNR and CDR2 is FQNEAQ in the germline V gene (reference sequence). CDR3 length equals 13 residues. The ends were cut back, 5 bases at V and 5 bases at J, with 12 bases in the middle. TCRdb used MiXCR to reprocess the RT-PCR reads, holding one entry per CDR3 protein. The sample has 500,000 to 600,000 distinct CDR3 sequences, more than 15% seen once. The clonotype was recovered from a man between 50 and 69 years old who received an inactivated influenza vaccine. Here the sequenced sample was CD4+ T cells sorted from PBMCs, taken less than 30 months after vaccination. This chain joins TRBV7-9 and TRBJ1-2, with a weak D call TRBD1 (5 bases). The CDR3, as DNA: TGTGCCAGCAGCCTCCCAGGGTTGTATGGCTACACCTTC. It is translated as CASSLPGLYGYTF.